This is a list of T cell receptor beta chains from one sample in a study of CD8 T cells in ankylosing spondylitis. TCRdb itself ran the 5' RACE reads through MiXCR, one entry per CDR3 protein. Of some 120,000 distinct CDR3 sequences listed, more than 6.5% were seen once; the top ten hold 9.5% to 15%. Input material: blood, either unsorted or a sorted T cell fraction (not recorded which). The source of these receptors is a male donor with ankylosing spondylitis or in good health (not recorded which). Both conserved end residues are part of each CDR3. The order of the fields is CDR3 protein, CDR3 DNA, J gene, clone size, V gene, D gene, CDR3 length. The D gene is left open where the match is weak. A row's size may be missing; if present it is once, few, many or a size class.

CASSLAGQGYGYTF | TGTGCCAGCAGCTTAGCCGGCCAGGGCTATGGCTACACCTTC | TRBJ1-2 | many | TRBV7-8 | NA | 14
CCARAGLAGGLTDTQYF | TGCTGTGCTAGAGCCGGACTAGCGGGGGGTCTCACAGATACGCAGTATTTT | TRBJ2-3 | few | TRBV20-1 | TRBD2 | 17
CASSDRTKTYEQYF | TGTGCCAGCAGTGATCGGACCAAGACCTACGAGCAGTACTTC | TRBJ2-7 | many | TRBV7-2 | NA | 14
CASSPGRLSSYNEQFF | TGCGCCAGCAGCCCCGGGAGGCTGAGCTCCTACAATGAGCAGTTCTTC | TRBJ2-1 | many | TRBV5-1 | TRBD2 | 16
CASSRDRGNGYTF | TGTGCCAGCAGCCGTGACAGGGGGAATGGCTACACCTTC | TRBJ1-2 | many | TRBV12-3/TRBV12-4 | TRBD1 | 13
CAISTGQGPNEQFF | TGTGCCATCAGTACCGGACAGGGTCCGAATGAGCAGTTCTTC | TRBJ2-1 | NA | TRBV10-3 | TRBD1 | 14
CASSQDGLYQETQYF | TGTGCCAGCAGCCAAGATGGGCTATACCAAGAGACCCAGTACTTC | TRBJ2-5 | many | TRBV3-1 | NA | 15
CASSLQSAGAPYEQFF | TGCGCCAGCAGCCTTCAATCAGCGGGAGCCCCCTATGAGCAGTTCTTC | TRBJ2-1 | many | TRBV5-1 | TRBD2 | 16
CATYSRVPSGELFF | TGTGCCACCTATTCCAGGGTTCCGTCCGGGGAGCTGTTTTTT | TRBJ2-2 | NA | TRBV6-1 | NA | 14
CASSLGRIQETQYF | TGCGCCAGCAGCTTGGGCCGGATCCAAGAGACCCAGTACTTC | TRBJ2-5 | many | TRBV5-1 | NA | 14
CASSLANNNEQFF | TGTGCCAGCAGCTTGGCTAATAACAATGAGCAGTTCTTC | TRBJ2-1 | many | TRBV5-4 | NA | 13
CASSLALETDTQYF | TGCGCCAGCAGCTTGGCCCTAGAAACAGATACGCAGTATTTT | TRBJ2-3 | many | TRBV5-1 | NA | 14
CASSQTSGRVDSLANEQFF | TGCGCCAGCAGCCAGACTAGCGGGAGGGTGGATTCGCTCGCCAATGAGCAGTTCTTC | TRBJ2-1 | many | TRBV4-3 | TRBD2 | 19
CSARDLDGETQYF | TGCAGTGCTCGGGATCTTGACGGGGAGACCCAGTACTTC | TRBJ2-5 | many | TRBV20-1 | NA | 13
CASSFGLAGATYEQYF | TGTGCCAGCAGTTTCGGACTAGCGGGAGCAACCTACGAGCAGTACTTC | TRBJ2-7 | many | TRBV28 | TRBD2 | 16
CASKGTANTGELFF | TGTGCCAGCAAGGGAACAGCGAACACCGGGGAGCTGTTTTTT | TRBJ2-2 | many | TRBV28 | NA | 14
CASRWRGSTYNEQFF | TGTGCCAGCAGGTGGAGAGGGTCTACCTACAATGAGCAGTTCTTC | TRBJ2-1 | many | TRBV3-1 | NA | 15
CASSLQYNEQFF | TGCGCCAGCAGCTTACAGTACAATGAGCAGTTCTTC | TRBJ2-1 | many | TRBV5-1 | NA | 12
CSASGGGYSYNEQFF | TGCAGTGCTAGTGGAGGCGGCTATTCCTACAATGAGCAGTTCTTC | TRBJ2-1 | many | TRBV20-1 | NA | 15
CATSRFADRPGGYTF | TGTGCCACCAGCAGATTCGCGGACAGGCCCGGCGGCTACACCTTC | TRBJ1-2 | many | TRBV15 | TRBD1 | 15
CASSIRWRSITDTQYF | TGTGCCAGCAGCATACGCTGGAGAAGTATCACAGATACGCAGTATTTT | TRBJ2-3 | many | TRBV5-6 | NA | 16
CASSSWTGELFF | TGTGCCAGCAGCAGTTGGACCGGGGAGCTGTTTTTT | TRBJ2-2 | many | TRBV12-3/TRBV12-4 | NA | 12
CASAAAGGNNEQFF | TGTGCCAGCGCCGCAGCGGGAGGGAATAATGAGCAGTTCTTC | TRBJ2-1 | many | TRBV25-1 | TRBD2 | 14
CASSLAITGELFF | TGTGCCAGCAGCTTGGCTATCACCGGGGAGCTGTTTTTT | TRBJ2-2 | few | TRBV5-5 | NA | 13
CASSQFYLGRGTQYF | TGCGCCAGCAGCCAATTCTACCTGGGTAGGGGTACGCAGTATTTT | TRBJ2-3 | many | TRBV4-1 | NA | 15
CASSKGGEGTDTQYF | TGTGCCAGCAGCAAAGGTGGAGAGGGCACAGATACGCAGTATTTT | TRBJ2-3 | many | TRBV7-2 | NA | 15
CASSSDSLYEQYF | TGTGCCAGCAGTAGCGACAGTCTCTACGAGCAGTACTTC | TRBJ2-7 | many | TRBV7-8 | NA | 13